This TCR beta chain was identified in a study of blood T cell repertoires in COVID-19. TCRdb keeps only in-frame clones here, not all; method: immunoSEQ multiplex PCR. The table has tens of thousands of clones, 80% seen once. J lost 0 bases, V lost 4 bases, and 14 bases had no gene match. Germline CDR1 reads SGDLS; CDR2 reads YYNGEE. The CDR3 runs 19 residues. This sequence was found in a woman in her 70s with acute or convalescent COVID-19. This rearrangement joins TRBV9 to TRBJ1-2; 11 bases are shared with TRBD1. Sequenced material: peripheral blood. CDR3 sequence reads: CASSSSSGQGVITNYGYTF. The CDR3 DNA is TGTGCCAGCAGCTCATCTTCGGGACAGGGGGTTATTACTAACTATGGCTACACCTTC.